Below, 21 T cell receptor beta chains from the same sample are listed, as sequenced in a study of T cell responses to AZD1222 COVID-19 vaccine. Assay: immunoSEQ multiplex PCR; the TCRdb copy retains only in-frame clones and omits some. The sample includes about 150,000 clones, 88% of them seen just once. Specimen: peripheral blood, collected on day 0 of AZD1222 vaccination. These receptors were collected from an adult in good health.

The rearrangement joins TRBV6-1 to TRBJ1-4, with TRBD1 matching 8 bases. The J segment lost 5 bases and the V segment lost 2 bases, leaving 4 bases of the junction unmatched. This CDR3 contains 15 residues. CDR1 is MNHNS, CDR2 SASEGT, per germline. CDR3 sequence: CASSERGQENEKLFF. CDR3 in DNA: TGTGCCAGCAGTGAAAGGGGACAGGAAAATGAAAAACTGTTTTTT.

V is TRBV5-1 and J is TRBJ2-6; D not certain. CDR1 and CDR2 from the germline V gene are SGHRS and YFSETQ. The CDR3 loop spans 15 amino acids. V lost 2 bases, J lost 0 bases, and 6 bases lay in between. Here the CDR3 reads CASSLLTSGANVLTF. DNA of the CDR3: TGCGCCAGCAGCTTACTAACCTCTGGGGCCAACGTCCTGACTTTC.

The chain links TRBV3-1 (or the pseudogene TRBV3-2) to TRBJ2-5, with D possibly matching TRBD2 (5 bases). Germline values: CDR1 LGHDT, CDR2 YNNKEL (reference sequence). Trimming left V 0 bases short and J 7 bases short, with 9 bases between. The CDR3 covers 13 residues. This CDR3 reads CASSQESAGTQYF. DNA of the CDR3: TGTGCCAGCAGCCAAGAGTCGGCGGGGACCCAGTACTTC.

The rearrangement uses TRBV19 and TRBJ2-7; D is possibly TRBD1 or TRBD2 (5 bases each). The germline V gene encodes CDR1 LNHDA and CDR2 SQIVND (reference sequence). V shed 4 bases and J shed 7 bases, with 11 bases lying between them. This CDR3 is 12 amino acids long. DNA for the CDR3: TGTGCCAGTAGTAATCGGGACGGTGAGCAGTACTTC. Its translation is CASSNRDGEQYF.

Comment on this clone: The sample carries other DNA sequences with the same CDR3. This chain links TRBV3-1 (or the pseudogene TRBV3-2) with TRBJ2-1; D is uncertain. This CDR3 has 13 amino acids. CDR1 is LGHDT and CDR2 is YNNKEL in the germline V gene (reference sequence). V was clipped by 1 base and J by 4 bases, with 5 bases between them. The CDR3 sequence: CASSQAQYNEQFF. The CDR3 DNA follows: TGTGCCAGCAGCCAAGCACAGTACAATGAGCAGTTCTTC.

The chain carries TRBV19 and TRBJ1-6; 7 bases line up with TRBD1. Germline V gives CDR1 LNHDA, CDR2 SQIVND (reference sequence). The CDR3 has 14 amino acids. Trimming cost V 10 bases and J 7 bases; bases outside gene matches: 10. The CDR3 region is CATNDRVGNSPLHF. In DNA, the CDR3 is TGTGCCACTAACGACAGGGTCGGGAATTCACCCCTCCACTTT.

This clone was picked up one time. This sequence joins TRBV19 and TRBJ1-4, with D tentatively TRBD1 (6 bases). Germline lookup yields CDR1 LNHDA and CDR2 SQIVND (reference sequence). The CDR3 sequence is 15 residues long. The ends were cut back, 6 bases at V and 8 bases at J, with 19 bases in the middle. CDR3 sequence: CASSPGWGLGEKLFF. In nucleotides, the CDR3 is TGTGCCAGTAGCCCTGGTTGGGGGCTCGGAGAAAAACTGTTTTTT.

The J gene is TRBJ1-5, the V gene TRBV5-1, with D possibly being TRBD1 (6 bases). The CDR3 runs 17 residues. Trimming took 4 bases from V and 0 from J, leaving 17 bases between them. Per the germline V gene, CDR1 is SGHRS and CDR2 is YFSETQ. CDR3 DNA: TGCGCCAGCAGCCCCGGGACGGGGGGCTATAGCAATCAGCCCCAGCATTTT. As protein: CASSPGTGGYSNQPQHF. The whole variable domain, remainder taken from reference TRBV5-1 and TRBJ1-5, is KAGVTQTPRYLIKTRGQQVTLSCSPISGHRSVSWYQQTPGQGLQFLFEYFSETQRNKGNFPGRFSGRQFSNSRSEMNVSTLELGDSALYLCASSPGTGGYSNQPQHFGDGTRLSIL.

The rearrangement links TRBV2 to TRBJ1-4; D unresolved. There are 13 residues in the CDR3. Germline CDR1 SNHLY, CDR2 FYNNEI. V lost 8 bases and J 0 bases, leaving 7 bases between the germline ends. CDR3 sequence reads: CASHEATNEKLFF. CDR3 DNA: TGTGCCAGCCACGAAGCAACTAATGAAAAACTGTTTTTT.

This chain connects TRBV7-9 to TRBJ1-5, with D hard to call. V gave up 5 bases and J gave up 1 base, with 12 bases separating them. The CDR3 spans 15 residues. In germline, CDR1 is SEHNR, CDR2 FQNEAQ (reference sequence). The CDR3 spells CASSLFAGSNQPQHF. The CDR3, as DNA: TGTGCCAGCAGCCTATTTGCGGGAAGCAATCAGCCCCAGCATTTT.

The J gene is TRBJ1-1, the V gene TRBV28, with D unresolved. V lost 10 bases and J lost 1, with 13 bases in between. CDR3 length: 13 residues. Germline V gene lookup returns CDR1 MDHEN and CDR2 SYDVKM. CDR3 nucleotide sequence: TGTGCCACCCGGACTCACAAGAACACTGAAGCTTTCTTT. As protein: CATRTHKNTEAFF.

The V and J genes are TRBV5-1 and TRBJ1-1; 8 bases map to TRBD1. Germline-derived CDR1 and CDR2 are SGHRS and YFSETQ. This CDR3 has 14 amino acids. Trimming at V came to 4 bases and at J to 5 bases, leaving 7 bases not matched to a gene. As DNA, the CDR3 is TGCGCCAGCAGCCATGGACAGGGTTATACTGAAGCTTTCTTT. It yields the protein CASSHGQGYTEAFF.

The CDR3 DNA follows: TGTGCCAGCAGTTACTCGCAGGACCAGGGCACCATATATTTT. Translation gives CASSYSQDQGTIYF. V and J are TRBV6-5 and TRBJ1-3, with D perhaps matching TRBD1 (5 bases). The V and J ends lost 0 bases and 9 bases respectively, with 12 bases between them. In germline, CDR1 is MNHEY, CDR2 SVGAGI. CDR3 length equals 14 residues.

This clone was counted once. The chain is built from TRBV7-2 and TRBJ1-2; D ambiguous. V shed 1 base and J shed 4 bases, with 7 bases lying between them. The CDR3 loop spans 13 amino acids. CDR1 SGHTA and CDR2 FQGNSA come from the germline V gene. CDR3 DNA sequence: TGTGCCAGCAGCTTAGTTTCCATCTATGGCTACACCTTC. It yields the protein CASSLVSIYGYTF.

This chain joins TRBV2 and TRBJ2-7; D is uncertain. This CDR3 has 14 amino acids. V lost 2 bases to trimming and J lost 3 bases, with 11 bases between them. Germline V CDR1 and CDR2: SNHLY, FYNNEI. CDR3 residues: CASSESGRIYEQYF. In DNA form, the CDR3 reads TGTGCCAGCAGTGAATCAGGACGGATCTACGAGCAGTACTTC.

The chain joins TRBV27 to TRBJ1-5; D is ambiguous. V lost 6 bases, J lost 1 base, and 4 bases lay in between. The CDR3 spans 12 residues. CDR1 and CDR2 (germline): MNHEY, SMNVEV (reference sequence). The CDR3 loop reads CASRHSNQPQHF. The CDR3, as DNA: TGTGCCAGCAGACACAGCAATCAGCCCCAGCATTTT.

The V call is TRBV7-2, the J call TRBJ2-7; a possible D gene is TRBD1 (6 bases). This CDR3 region has 13 residues. The germline gives CDR1 SGHTA, CDR2 FQGNSA. The V and J ends lost 3 bases and 6 bases respectively, with 12 bases between them. In DNA form, the CDR3 reads TGTGCCAGCAGCTTCCGGCAGGGGTCCGAGCAGTACTTC. Its translation: CASSFRQGSEQYF.

The chain employs TRBV7-2 and TRBJ2-7; D remains ambiguous. Germline CDR1 and CDR2: SGHTA and FQGNSA. Trimming removed 1 base at V and 4 bases at J, with 11 bases between. The CDR3 sequence is 14 residues long. CDR3: CASSLVLLGYEQYF. The CDR3 DNA sequence: TGTGCCAGCAGCTTAGTGCTTCTTGGTTACGAGCAGTACTTC.

For the CDR3, the DNA is TGTGCCAGCAGCTTGGGGCAGTATGAAGCTTTCTTT. Residues: CASSLGQYEAFF. This chain links TRBV5-6 with TRBJ1-1; no definite D call. Trimming stripped 0 bases from V and 7 bases from J, with 7 bases between. The CDR3 covers 12 residues. Germline loops: CDR1 SGHDT, CDR2 YYEEEE.

The genes are TRBV6-5 and TRBJ1-6, with D unclear. The CDR3 loop spans 14 amino acids. Trimming shortened V by 6 bases and J by 0 bases, and 6 bases separated the two germline ends. The germline V gene has CDR1 MNHEY and CDR2 SVGAGI. The chain's CDR3 is CASRPSSYNSPLHF. The CDR3 nucleotides are TGTGCCAGCAGGCCCAGCTCCTATAATTCACCCCTCCACTTT.

This chain connects TRBV5-1 to TRBJ2-5; D ambiguous. The V gene lost 0 bases and the J gene lost 1 base, with 7 bases spanning the gap. The CDR3 is made up of 14 amino acids. Germline V gives CDR1 SGHRS, CDR2 YFSETQ. The CDR3 DNA reads as TGCGCCAGCAGCTTGGGGGCAGCCCAAGAGACCCAGTACTTC. Protein: CASSLGAAQETQYF.